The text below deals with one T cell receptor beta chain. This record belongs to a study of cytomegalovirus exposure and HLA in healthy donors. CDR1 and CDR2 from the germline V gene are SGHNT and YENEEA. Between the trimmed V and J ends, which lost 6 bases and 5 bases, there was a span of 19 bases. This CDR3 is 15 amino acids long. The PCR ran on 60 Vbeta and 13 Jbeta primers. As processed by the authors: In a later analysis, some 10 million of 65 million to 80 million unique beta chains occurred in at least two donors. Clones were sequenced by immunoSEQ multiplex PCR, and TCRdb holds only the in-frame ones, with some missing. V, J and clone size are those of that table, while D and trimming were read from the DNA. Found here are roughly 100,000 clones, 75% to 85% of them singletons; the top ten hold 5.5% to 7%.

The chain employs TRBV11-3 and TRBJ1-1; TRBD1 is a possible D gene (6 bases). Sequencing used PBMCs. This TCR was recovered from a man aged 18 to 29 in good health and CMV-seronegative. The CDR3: CASSHRVSHGTEAFF. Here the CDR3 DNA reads TGTGCCAGCAGTCACAGGGTAAGTCATGGGACTGAAGCTTTCTTT.